This T cell receptor beta chain comes out of a study of blood T cell repertoires in COVID-19. About the research overall: Donors in the United States, Italy and Spain gave samples during acute or convalescent COVID-19. The analysed material was cDNA or gDNA that came from T cells, B-cell-depleted T cells, or PBMCs.

V was clipped by 1 base and J by 5 bases; unmatched bases: 5. Germline V gene sequence: CDR1 LGHDT, CDR2 YNNKEL (reference sequence). The CDR3 runs 15 residues. TCRdb's table, derived via immunoSEQ multiplex PCR, lists solely in-frame clones and lacks some. The profile shows some 140,000 clones, 70% to 85% of them singletons. This clone appeared a few times. The chain carries TRBV3-1 (or the pseudogene TRBV3-2) and TRBJ1-5; 7 bases are a match to TRBD1. The sequence came from a man aged 55 to 69 with acute or convalescent COVID-19. Material: peripheral blood. The CDR3 bases are TGTGCCAGCAGCCAAGGGACAGGAGGCGATCAGCCCCAGCATTTT. Amino acid sequence: CASSQGTGGDQPQHF.